Listed below are T cell receptor beta chains from one sample, sequenced in a study of cytomegalovirus exposure and HLA in healthy donors. Data came from immunoSEQ multiplex PCR; TCRdb stores just in-frame clones and leaves some out. Of more than 90,000 clones listed, approximately 80% are singletons. What was sequenced was PBMCs. These TCRs come from a woman under 40 in good health and CMV-seronegative. CDR3s include the opening cysteine and the closing phenylalanine or tryptophan. Each record gives: CDR3 length, D gene, clone size, V gene, J gene, CDR3 protein, CDR3 DNA. D genes are given only for firm matches. Rows may omit the clone size; those that give it use once, few, many or a size class.

CDR3 length: 15; D gene: TRBD1; clone size: NA; V gene: TRBV27; J gene: TRBJ1-1; CDR3 protein: CASRTRQGARTEAFF; CDR3 DNA: TGTGCCAGCAGAACCCGACAGGGGGCGCGTACTGAAGCTTTCTTT
CDR3 length: 15; D gene: NA; clone size: NA; V gene: TRBV5-1; J gene: TRBJ1-5; CDR3 protein: CASSPGQNSNQPQHF; CDR3 DNA: TGCGCCAGCAGCCCCGGACAGAATAGCAATCAGCCCCAGCATTTT
CDR3 length: 15; D gene: NA; clone size: NA; V gene: TRBV9; J gene: TRBJ1-1; CDR3 protein: CASSVGGGLNTEAFF; CDR3 DNA: TGTGCCAGCAGCGTAGGGGGGGGGCTAAACACTGAAGCTTTCTTT
CDR3 length: 13; D gene: NA; clone size: NA; V gene: TRBV7-2; J gene: TRBJ2-4; CDR3 protein: CASSLGGANIQYF; CDR3 DNA: TGTGCCAGCTCCCTGGGGGGGGCAAACATTCAGTACTTC
CDR3 length: 14; D gene: TRBD1; clone size: NA; V gene: TRBV6-5; J gene: TRBJ1-1; CDR3 protein: CASSAQGALAEAFF; CDR3 DNA: TGTGCCAGCAGTGCTCAGGGGGCATTGGCTGAAGCTTTCTTT
CDR3 length: 13; D gene: TRBD1; clone size: NA; V gene: TRBV19; J gene: TRBJ1-2; CDR3 protein: CASKETGFYGYTF; CDR3 DNA: TGTGCCAGTAAAGAGACAGGGTTCTATGGCTACACCTTC
CDR3 length: 12; D gene: NA; clone size: NA; V gene: TRBV7-6; J gene: TRBJ1-1; CDR3 protein: CASSFQGTEAFF; CDR3 DNA: TGTGCCAGCAGCTTCCAGGGGACTGAAGCTTTCTTT
CDR3 length: 12; D gene: TRBD1; clone size: NA; V gene: TRBV29-1; J gene: TRBJ2-5; CDR3 protein: CSVGQGDRTQYF; CDR3 DNA: TGCAGCGTTGGACAGGGTGATAGGACCCAGTACTTC
CDR3 length: 15; D gene: TRBD2; clone size: NA; V gene: TRBV5-1; J gene: TRBJ2-1; CDR3 protein: CASSLDGGRAVEQFF; CDR3 DNA: TGCGCCAGCAGCTTGGATGGCGGGAGGGCCGTGGAGCAGTTCTTC
CDR3 length: 13; D gene: NA; clone size: NA; V gene: TRBV30; J gene: TRBJ1-2; CDR3 protein: CAWSVSENYGYTF; CDR3 DNA: TGTGCCTGGAGTGTAAGCGAGAACTATGGCTACACCTTC
CDR3 length: 15; D gene: NA; clone size: NA; V gene: TRBV30; J gene: TRBJ2-3; CDR3 protein: CAWSYSGTSTDTQYF; CDR3 DNA: TGTGCCTGGAGTTATAGCGGAACTAGCACAGATACGCAGTATTTT
CDR3 length: 18; D gene: NA; clone size: few; V gene: TRBV4-1; J gene: TRBJ1-1; CDR3 protein: CASSQDVLRVGANTEAFF; CDR3 DNA: TGCGCCAGCAGCCAAGATGTCCTCAGGGTTGGGGCAAACACTGAAGCTTTCTTT
CDR3 length: 16; D gene: NA; clone size: NA; V gene: TRBV11-3; J gene: TRBJ2-1; CDR3 protein: CASSLDRASSYNEQFF; CDR3 DNA: TGTGCCAGCAGCTTAGATAGAGCTAGCTCCTACAATGAGCAGTTCTTC
CDR3 length: 11; D gene: NA; clone size: few; V gene: TRBV2; J gene: TRBJ2-5; CDR3 protein: CASRSVETQYF; CDR3 DNA: TGTGCCAGCCGGTCGGTAGAGACCCAGTACTTC
CDR3 length: 13; D gene: NA; clone size: NA; V gene: TRBV29-1; J gene: TRBJ2-1; CDR3 protein: CSGLLDSYNEQFF; CDR3 DNA: TGCAGCGGATTACTAGACTCCTACAATGAGCAGTTCTTC
CDR3 length: 14; D gene: NA; clone size: NA; V gene: TRBV15; J gene: TRBJ1-2; CDR3 protein: CATSRDWTVYGYTF; CDR3 DNA: TGTGCCACCAGCAGAGACTGGACAGTCTATGGCTACACCTTC
CDR3 length: 14; D gene: NA; clone size: NA; V gene: TRBV4-2; J gene: TRBJ2-5; CDR3 protein: CASSATLDQETQYF; CDR3 DNA: TGTGCCAGCAGCGCGACACTAGACCAAGAGACCCAGTACTTC
CDR3 length: 17; D gene: NA; clone size: NA; V gene: TRBV5-1; J gene: TRBJ1-3; CDR3 protein: CASSLAELPMAGNTIYF; CDR3 DNA: TGCGCCAGCAGCTTGGCGGAGTTACCCATGGCTGGAAACACCATATATTTT
CDR3 length: 12; D gene: NA; clone size: NA; V gene: TRBV30; J gene: TRBJ2-7; CDR3 protein: CAWSGTGGTRDF; CDR3 DNA: TGTGCCTGGAGTGGGACAGGCGGGACCAGAGACTTC
CDR3 length: 17; D gene: NA; clone size: NA; V gene: TRBV7-3; J gene: TRBJ2-3; CDR3 protein: CASSLMTGSLTPDTQYF; CDR3 DNA: TGTGCCAGCAGCTTGATGACCGGGTCCCTAACTCCAGATACGCAGTATTTT
CDR3 length: 12; D gene: NA; clone size: NA; V gene: TRBV19; J gene: TRBJ1-2; CDR3 protein: CATATGMGGYTF; CDR3 DNA: TGTGCCACCGCGACAGGAATGGGTGGCTACACCTTC
CDR3 length: 15; D gene: NA; clone size: few; V gene: TRBV6-1; J gene: TRBJ2-7; CDR3 protein: CASSEAWGTGWEQYF; CDR3 DNA: TGTGCCAGCAGTGAAGCCTGGGGAACAGGCTGGGAGCAGTACTTC
CDR3 length: 16; D gene: TRBD2; clone size: NA; V gene: TRBV5-6; J gene: TRBJ2-1; CDR3 protein: CASSPLAGSSYNEQFF; CDR3 DNA: TGTGCCAGCAGCCCACTAGCGGGAAGCTCCTACAATGAGCAGTTCTTC
CDR3 length: 15; D gene: TRBD1; clone size: once; V gene: TRBV6-6; J gene: TRBJ1-5; CDR3 protein: CASSMNRGSDQPQHF; CDR3 DNA: TGTGCCAGCAGTATGAACAGGGGCTCTGATCAGCCCCAGCATTTT